The T cell receptor (beta chain) described here comes from a study of brain T cells in children with intractable seizures. Findings and caveats of the study: Pre- and post-surgery blood differed in depth, so pre-surgery absences may be undersampling. Viral specificity was inferred only from CDR3 similarity; HCMV serostatus was unknown.

Surgery cases with the highest brain T cell transcript signatures were chosen for sequencing. Pre-surgery treatment included at least one anti-epileptic drug. Clones were read by immunoSEQ multiplex PCR, and TCRdb kept only the in-frame ones, dropping some. The sample holds tens of thousands of clones, 95% to 97% seen once. Comments on this clone: The target antigen is unknown.

The CDR3 runs 16 residues. From germline, CDR1 is MNHNY and CDR2 SVGAGI (reference sequence). J lost 5 bases, V lost 5 bases, and 9 bases had no gene match. The source material was peripheral blood, sampled at surgery. The chain recombines TRBV6-6 with TRBJ2-2; TRBD1 agrees at 9 bases. The source is a boy under two years old with focal cortical dysplasia and intractable seizures. Here the CDR3 reads CASSTFGTGQTGELFF. The CDR3 DNA reads TGTGCCAGCAGTACCTTCGGGACAGGGCAAACCGGGGAGCTGTTTTTT.